This passage covers 31 T cell receptor beta chains from one sample sequenced in a study of CD8 T cells in ankylosing spondylitis. TCRdb reprocessed the 5' RACE reads via MiXCR and lists one record per CDR3 protein. Of roughly 69,000 distinct CDR3 sequences detected, over 4% appear once; the ten largest clones hold approximately 2%. Sequencing input: blood, either unsorted or a sorted T cell fraction (not recorded which). These receptors all stem from a male donor with ankylosing spondylitis or in good health (not recorded which).

This clonotype was observed a handful of times. The chain joins TRBV5-1 to TRBJ2-3; D unresolved. V lost 0 bases, J lost 5 bases, and 13 bases lay in between. The CDR3 totals 15 residues. Germline V gene lookup returns CDR1 SGHRS and CDR2 YFSETQ. The CDR3 DNA follows: TGCGCCAGCAGCTTGGAGGTCGGCTCGGTAGATACGCAGTATTTT. This sequence encodes CASSLEVGSVDTQYF.

This clonotype was seen repeatedly, ten times or more. V and J are TRBV24-1 and TRBJ1-3; D may be TRBD1 (6 bases). CDR1 KGHDR and CDR2 SFDVKD come from the germline V gene. The germline V and J ends were trimmed by 4 bases and 6 bases, with 9 bases remaining between them. The CDR3 runs to 13 residues. The CDR3, as DNA: TGTGCCACCAGTGAGCCGGGGGCAAACACCATATATTTT. Translating it yields CATSEPGANTIYF.

Ten or more counts support this clonotype. The chain is built from TRBV2 and TRBJ2-3; D unclear. There are 12 residues in the CDR3. Germline lookup yields CDR1 SNHLY and CDR2 FYNNEI. V lost 5 bases, J lost 5 bases, and 8 bases lay in between. The DNA for the CDR3 is TGTGCCAGCAGTCTCGAGCGAGATACGCAGTATTTT. Its translation: CASSLERDTQYF.

The rearrangement joins TRBV5-1 to TRBJ2-4; D is unresolved. CDR3 length: 15 residues. Trimming took 2 bases from V and 7 from J, leaving 16 bases between them. Germline CDR1 is SGHRS and CDR2 is YFSETQ. The CDR3 is CASSLTQSQGNIQYF. In DNA form, the CDR3 reads TGCGCCAGCAGCTTAACCCAGAGCCAAGGGAACATTCAGTACTTC.

This clonotype was seen repeatedly, ten times or more. The chain links TRBV29-1 to TRBJ1-1, with TRBD1 matching 9 bases. V lost 7 bases and J lost 4; bases outside the gene matches: 4. The CDR3 consists of 12 residues. The germline V gene has CDR1 SQVTM and CDR2 ANQGSEA. The CDR3 DNA reads TGCAGCGGCCGACAGGGGGGCACTGAAGCTTTCTTT. Translation gives CSGRQGGTEAFF.

This clonotype was seen ten or more times. The genes are TRBV20-1 and TRBJ2-3, with TRBD1 matching over 7 bases. From germline, CDR1 is DFQATT and CDR2 SNEGSKA (reference sequence). The CDR3 totals 14 residues. After removal of 2 bases from V and 6 bases from J, the junction contained 8 bases not matched to a gene. The CDR3 region is CSARSGRGRDTQYF. The CDR3 DNA reads TGCAGTGCTAGATCGGGAAGGGGGCGGGATACGCAGTATTTT.

There are many counts of this clonotype. The rearrangement uses TRBV5-1 and TRBJ1-1; tentative D call: TRBD1 (5 bases). Trimming stripped 2 bases from V and 4 bases from J, with 9 bases between. Per germline, CDR1 SGHRS and CDR2 YFSETQ. The CDR3 length is 13 residues. CDR3 loop: CASSFDRATEAFF. As DNA, the CDR3 is TGCGCCAGCAGCTTTGACAGAGCCACTGAAGCTTTCTTT.

This clonotype was observed many times. This chain links TRBV11-2 with TRBJ2-7; D is ambiguous. The CDR3 contains 12 residues. The germline gives CDR1 SGHAT, CDR2 FQNNGV. The V end lost 3 bases, the J end lost 6 bases, and 9 bases lay between the germline ends. CDR3 protein: CASSFMGGEQYF. The CDR3 bases are TGTGCCAGCAGCTTTATGGGTGGCGAGCAGTACTTC. Filled out from reference TRBV11-2 and TRBJ2-7, the complete variable domain reads EAGVAQSPRYKIIEKRQSVAFWCNPISGHATLYWYQQILGQGPKLLIQFQNNGVVDDSQLPKDRFSAERLKGVDSTLKIQPAKLEDSAVYLCASSFMGGEQYFGPGTRLTVT.

This clonotype has ten or more counts. CDR3 bases: TGTGCCAGCAGCTGGGACCCGGGACAGGGGACCTACACCTTC. Residues: CASSWDPGQGTYTF. The genes are TRBV7-2 and TRBJ1-2, with 10 bases identical to TRBD1. This CDR3 is 14 amino acids long. Looked up from germline, CDR1 is SGHTA and CDR2 is FQGNSA. The V and J ends lost 4 bases and 10 bases, in that order; junction bases with no gene match: 9. Variable domain in full (rest from reference TRBV7-2 and TRBJ1-2): GAGVSQSPSNKVTEKGKDVELRCDPISGHTALYWYRQSLGQGLEFLIYFQGNSAPDKSGLPSDRFSAERTGGSVSTLTIQRTQQEDSAVYLCASSWDPGQGTYTFGSGTRLTVV.

This clonotype was seen repeatedly, ten times or more. The chain carries TRBV5-1 and TRBJ2-1; 11 bases map to TRBD2. V was clipped by 0 bases and J by 5 bases; unmatched bases: 4. Germline values: CDR1 SGHRS, CDR2 YFSETQ. The CDR3 extends over 16 amino acids. CDR3 protein: CASSLATSGGNNEQFF. CDR3 in DNA: TGCGCCAGCAGCTTGGCAACTAGCGGGGGAAACAATGAGCAGTTCTTC.

This clonotype was observed many times. The genes are TRBV20-1 and TRBJ2-1; TRBD2 matches 13 bases. CDR3 length: 16 residues. Trimming took 0 bases from V and 5 from J; bases not matched to a gene: 4. In germline, CDR1 is DFQATT, CDR2 SNEGSKA (reference sequence). CDR3 nucleotide sequence: TGCAGTGCTAGAGACAGACTAGCGGGGGGCCACAATGAGCAGTTCTTC. It encodes CSARDRLAGGHNEQFF.

This clonotype was counted ten times or more. J is TRBJ2-2 and V is TRBV29-1; 9 bases fit TRBD1. CDR1 and CDR2 (germline): SQVTM, ANQGSEA. CDR3 length equals 15 residues. Unmatched junction bases numbered 7, after V lost 4 bases and J lost 4 bases. The CDR3 is CSVVRGQGSTGELFF. DNA of the CDR3: TGCAGCGTTGTACGGGGACAGGGCAGCACCGGGGAGCTGTTTTTT.

This clonotype appeared many times. J is TRBJ2-1 and V is TRBV20-1; D is ambiguous. The CDR3 runs to 13 residues. The germline CDR1 and CDR2 sequences are DFQATT and SNEGSKA (reference sequence). The V end was cut by 2 bases, the J end by 8 bases, with 13 bases between. DNA of the CDR3: TGCAGTGCTAGAAAGGTAGCTCGCGATGAGCAGTTCTTC. Residues: CSARKVARDEQFF.

This clonotype has ten or more counts. V is TRBV11-2 and J is TRBJ2-7, with unresolved D. Trimming pared 7 bases from V and 6 bases from J, leaving 22 bases between. Germline values: CDR1 SGHAT, CDR2 FQNNGV. This CDR3 comprises 15 residues. The chain's CDR3 is CASIETAAGITEQYF. The DNA for the CDR3 is TGTGCCAGCATCGAAACCGCGGCAGGTATAACCGAGCAGTACTTC.

This clonotype was detected many times. V and J are TRBV24-1 and TRBJ2-2; 9 bases map to TRBD1. Germline trimming cut 5 bases from V and 2 bases from J; bases unmatched to any gene: 8. In germline, CDR1 is KGHDR, CDR2 SFDVKD. The CDR3 is 17 amino acids. The CDR3 loop is CATSGIQGAGNTGELFF. Written as DNA, the CDR3 is TGTGCCACCAGTGGTATACAGGGGGCGGGTAACACCGGGGAGCTGTTTTTT.

This clonotype was observed at least ten times. The chain employs TRBV20-1 and TRBJ2-7; 12 bases agree with TRBD2. With V trimmed by 4 bases and J by 6 bases, 10 bases remained unmatched. The CDR3 extends over 15 amino acids. Germline values: CDR1 DFQATT, CDR2 SNEGSKA (reference sequence). The CDR3 protein is CSAKQTSGGAGEQYF. In nucleotides, the CDR3 is TGCAGTGCTAAACAGACTAGCGGGGGTGCGGGCGAGCAGTACTTC.

At least ten counts were recorded for this clonotype. The chain is built from TRBV20-1 and TRBJ1-1; D may be TRBD1 (5 bases). The germline gives CDR1 DFQATT, CDR2 SNEGSKA (reference sequence). V was trimmed by 3 bases and J by 0 bases, leaving 11 bases between them. The CDR3 has 14 amino acids. CDR3 nucleotides: TGCAGTGCTAGGACTCGACAGCTGAACACTGAAGCTTTCTTT. Its protein product is CSARTRQLNTEAFF.

This clonotype was counted many times. The chain links TRBV2 to TRBJ1-6; D is undetermined. Deletions cut 2 bases from V and 7 bases from J, with 6 bases between. Germline V gives CDR1 SNHLY, CDR2 FYNNEI. This CDR3 has 13 residues. The CDR3 DNA sequence: TGTGCCAGCAGTGAATTCCTAAATTCACCCCTCCACTTT. It yields the protein CASSEFLNSPLHF.

This clonotype was seen ten or more times. The V call is TRBV29-1, the J call TRBJ2-5, with 7 bases fitting TRBD2. The ends lost 8 bases at V and 1 base at J; junction bases unmatched: 7. This CDR3 spans 13 amino acids. CDR1 is SQVTM, CDR2 ANQGSEA, per germline. The CDR3 region is CSLKAGTQETQYF. CDR3 coding DNA: TGCAGCCTTAAAGCGGGGACCCAAGAGACCCAGTACTTC.

This clonotype was counted at least ten times. The J gene is TRBJ2-5, the V gene TRBV5-5; 9 bases agree with TRBD2. The ends lost 3 bases at V and 2 bases at J; junction bases unmatched: 8. CDR3 length: 16 residues. CDR1 SGHKS and CDR2 YYEKEE come from the germline V gene (reference sequence). DNA for the CDR3: TGTGCCAGCAGCTACGCTCTAGCGGGGCCTCAAGAGACCCAGTACTTC. As protein: CASSYALAGPQETQYF.

This clonotype was counted many times. The chain carries TRBV19 and TRBJ2-7, with D perhaps matching TRBD1 or TRBD2 (5 bases each). The ends were cut back, 4 bases at V and 3 bases at J, with 10 bases in the middle. Per germline, CDR1 LNHDA and CDR2 SQIVND (reference sequence). The CDR3 totals 13 residues. The DNA for the CDR3 is TGTGCCAGTAGTAAGGGACGGAACTACGAGCAGTACTTC. Its protein product is CASSKGRNYEQYF.

This clonotype was recorded many times. The V call is TRBV3-1, the J call TRBJ1-1, with D uncertain. Germline loops: CDR1 LGHDT, CDR2 YNNKEL (reference sequence). V was clipped by 0 bases and J by 6 bases, with 11 bases between them. This CDR3 spans 14 amino acids. CDR3 residues: CASSQDVTAAEAFF. Here the CDR3 DNA reads TGTGCCAGCAGCCAAGATGTTACGGCAGCTGAAGCTTTCTTT.

This clonotype was picked up many times. V and J are TRBV10-3 and TRBJ1-2; D is ambiguous. The CDR3 extends over 14 amino acids. V lost 3 bases to trimming and J lost 3 bases, with 11 bases between them. Germline V gene lookup returns CDR1 ENHRY and CDR2 SYGVKD. This chain's CDR3 is CAISDYEGDYGYTF. CDR3 DNA sequence: TGTGCCATCAGTGATTATGAAGGCGACTATGGCTACACCTTC.

This clonotype was picked up many times. The chain couples TRBV7-2 to TRBJ2-1; 9 positions match TRBD1. Germline V CDR1 and CDR2: SGHTA, FQGNSA. This CDR3 spans 17 amino acids. V lost 5 bases and J lost 7; bases outside the gene matches: 15. The CDR3 DNA reads TGTGCCAGCAGCCCGAACAGGGGGCGCATTGGATCGAATGAGCAGTTCTTC. It yields the protein CASSPNRGRIGSNEQFF.

This clonotype has a count of ten or more. This chain connects TRBV12-3 or TRBV12-4 to TRBJ1-3; D possibly corresponds to TRBD1 (5 bases). The CDR3 is made up of 14 amino acids. Trimming left V 3 bases short and J 6 bases short, with 12 bases between. CDR3 coding DNA: TGTGCCAGCAGTTTGGGGGTTTCGGAAAACACCATATATTTT. It encodes CASSLGVSENTIYF.

The table lists this clonotype with many counts. This rearrangement joins TRBV12-3 or TRBV12-4 to TRBJ2-3; D gene uncertain. The CDR3 runs to 13 residues. Trimming took off 6 bases at V and 1 base at J, with 8 bases between the two ends. The CDR3 spells CASRPSGTDTQYF. CDR3 DNA: TGTGCCAGCAGGCCGTCCGGCACAGATACGCAGTATTTT.

This clonotype was picked up many times. This rearrangement joins TRBV7-1 to TRBJ1-1, with a tentative D call TRBD1 (5 bases). TRBV7-1 is annotated as an ORF whose role is uncertain. The V gene lost 3 bases and the J gene lost 1 base, with 12 bases spanning the gap. CDR3 length: 15 residues. Written as DNA, the CDR3 is TGTGCCAGCAGCTCCTCCGACGGGGGGAACACTGAAGCTTTCTTT. Its protein product is CASSSSDGGNTEAFF.

Ten or more counts support this clonotype. This rearrangement joins TRBV20-1 to TRBJ1-5; TRBD1 aligns across 8 bases. CDR1 is DFQATT and CDR2 is SNEGSKA in the germline V gene (reference sequence). The CDR3 runs to 15 residues. Trimming removed 2 bases from V and 3 bases from J; junction bases left unmatched: 6. CDR3 protein: CSARIQDRDNQPQHF. As DNA, the CDR3 is TGCAGTGCTAGAATACAGGACAGGGACAATCAGCCCCAGCATTTT.

This clonotype was seen ten or more times. The chain carries TRBV25-1 and TRBJ2-7; D not certain. V dropped 3 bases and J dropped 3 bases, with 9 bases sitting between them. The CDR3 is 13 residues long. CDR1 and CDR2 from the germline V gene are MGHDK and SYGVNS. CDR3 nucleotide sequence: TGTGCCAGCAGTGAGCGGACGGGCTACGAGCAGTACTTC. It is translated as CASSERTGYEQYF.

This clonotype was detected many times. V is TRBV20-1 and J is TRBJ2-7; 12 bases align to TRBD2. The CDR3 consists of 16 residues. Per the germline V gene, CDR1 is DFQATT and CDR2 is SNEGSKA (reference sequence). V was pared by 3 bases and J by 3 bases, with 9 bases of the junction left unmatched. DNA of the CDR3: TGCAGTGCTAGTGTTACTAGCGGGGGGTCCCGCTACGAGCAGTACTTC. The encoded protein is CSASVTSGGSRYEQYF.

This clonotype was found many times. The CDR3 protein is CASSPDRHMNTEAFF. The CDR3 DNA follows: TGTGCCAGCAGCCCCGACAGACACATGAACACTGAAGCTTTCTTT. V and J are TRBV5-8 and TRBJ1-1; a possible D gene is TRBD1 (5 bases). CDR1 is SGHTS and CDR2 is YDEGEE in the germline V gene. The ends were cut back, 4 bases at V and 0 bases at J, with 13 bases in the middle. CDR3 length: 15 amino acids.